These 4 T cell receptor beta chains share one sample of origin, sequenced in a study of T cell responses to AZD1222 COVID-19 vaccine. Assay: immunoSEQ multiplex PCR; the TCRdb copy retains only in-frame clones and omits some. The sample holds 15,000 to 20,000 clones, 81% seen once. The material sequenced was peripheral blood, taken 28 days after the second AZD1222 dose. These receptors were taken from an adult who received the AZD1222 COVID-19 vaccine.

The gene calls are TRBV10-3 and TRBJ2-7; 7 bases fit TRBD1. Germline V gives CDR1 ENHRY, CDR2 SYGVKD. The CDR3 consists of 14 residues. J was trimmed by 5 bases and V by 3 bases; bases with no gene match: 7. The CDR3 sequence is CAISDSTGPHEQYF. For the CDR3, the DNA is TGTGCCATCAGTGATTCGACAGGGCCCCACGAGCAGTACTTC.

The V call is TRBV19, the J call TRBJ1-5, with D possibly TRBD1 on 6 matching bases. This CDR3 spans 18 amino acids. Germline CDR1 and CDR2: LNHDA and SQIVND (reference sequence). Trimming stripped 5 bases from V and 0 bases from J, with 20 bases between. This CDR3 is CASSFPPGEVGSNQPQHF. Written as DNA, the CDR3 is TGTGCCAGTAGTTTTCCTCCAGGGGAGGTAGGTAGCAATCAGCCCCAGCATTTT.

J is TRBJ1-2 and V is TRBV5-5; maybe TRBD1 (5 bases). Per germline, CDR1 SGHKS and CDR2 YYEKEE (reference sequence). The CDR3 is 13 residues long. Trimming removed 0 bases at V and 5 bases at J, with 8 bases between. DNA for the CDR3: TGTGCCAGCAGCTTGGACGGGACTTATGGCTACACCTTC. The encoded protein is CASSLDGTYGYTF.

V gene TRBV5-1 combines with J gene TRBJ1-6, with 9 nucleotides matching TRBD1. With V trimmed by 4 bases and J by 5 bases, 4 bases remained unmatched. This CDR3 has 15 amino acids. Germline CDR1 reads SGHRS; CDR2 reads YFSETQ. CDR3 loop: CASSIGTGNNSPLHF. CDR3 sequence (DNA): TGCGCCAGCAGCATCGGGACAGGGAATAATTCACCCCTCCACTTT.